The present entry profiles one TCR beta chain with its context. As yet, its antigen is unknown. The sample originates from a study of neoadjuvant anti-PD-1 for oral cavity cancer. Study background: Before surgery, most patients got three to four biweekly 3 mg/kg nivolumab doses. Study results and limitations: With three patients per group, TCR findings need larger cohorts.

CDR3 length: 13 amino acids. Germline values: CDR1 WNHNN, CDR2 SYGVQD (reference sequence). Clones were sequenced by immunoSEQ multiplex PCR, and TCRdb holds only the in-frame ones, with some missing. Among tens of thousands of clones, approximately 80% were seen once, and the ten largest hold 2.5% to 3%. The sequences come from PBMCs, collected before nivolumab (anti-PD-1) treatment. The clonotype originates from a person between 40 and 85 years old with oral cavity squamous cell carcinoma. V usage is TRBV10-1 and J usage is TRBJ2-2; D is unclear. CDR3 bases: TGCGCTACCGGGCCTCCCTATACCGGGGAGCTGTTTTTT. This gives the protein CATGPPYTGELFF.